The next 7 T cell receptor beta chains were all read from a single sample in a study of blood T cell repertoires in COVID-19. Data came from immunoSEQ multiplex PCR; TCRdb stores just in-frame clones and leaves some out. The sample consists of about 56,000 clones, approximately 80% of them appearing once. The specimen sequenced was peripheral blood. Source of these receptors: a woman at least 80 years old with acute or convalescent COVID-19.

The chain uses TRBV2 and TRBJ2-5; perhaps TRBD1 as D (6 bases). Germline values: CDR1 SNHLY, CDR2 FYNNEI. V shed 3 bases and J shed 5 bases, with 7 bases lying between them. The CDR3 has 12 residues. In DNA, the CDR3 is TGTGCCAGCAGTGACACAGGGGAGACCCAGTACTTC. It encodes CASSDTGETQYF.

The CDR3 DNA is TGCGCCAGCAGCCACCCGGGACAGGTGAACACTGAAGCTTTCTTT. It is translated as CASSHPGQVNTEAFF. The chain combines TRBV4-1 with TRBJ1-1, with 8 nucleotides matching TRBD1. Germline V gene lookup returns CDR1 MGHRA and CDR2 YSYEKL. Germline trimming cut 3 bases from V and 0 bases from J; bases unmatched to any gene: 3. The CDR3 runs 15 residues.

The V call is TRBV5-1, the J call TRBJ1-5; 7 nucleotides agree with TRBD1. The CDR3 extends over 14 amino acids. Germline V gives CDR1 SGHRS, CDR2 YFSETQ. J lost 6 bases, V lost 4 bases, and 7 bases had no gene match. The CDR3 nucleotides read TGCGCCAGCAGCCCTGGGACAGTAGGTCAGCCCCAGCATTTT. This encodes CASSPGTVGQPQHF.

This chain connects TRBV3-1 (or the pseudogene TRBV3-2) to TRBJ1-5; no definite D call. CDR1 and CDR2 (germline): LGHDT, YNNKEL (reference sequence). The CDR3 has 14 amino acids. V was clipped by 2 bases and J by 0 bases, with 5 bases between them. The CDR3 nucleotides read TGTGCCAGCAGCCAACAAAATAGCAATCAGCCCCAGCATTTT. It translates to CASSQQNSNQPQHF.

V is TRBV5-1 and J is TRBJ2-3, with 7 bases lining up with TRBD2. The CDR3 runs to 15 residues. Germline V lookup: CDR1 SGHRS, CDR2 YFSETQ. J lost 4 bases, V lost 4 bases, and 9 bases had no gene match. CDR3 region: CASSAALGGADTQYF. The CDR3 DNA reads TGCGCCAGCAGCGCAGCGTTGGGGGGGGCAGATACGCAGTATTTT.

The V gene is TRBV5-4, the J gene TRBJ1-6; no reliable D call. CDR1 is SGHNT and CDR2 is YYREEE in the germline V gene (reference sequence). This CDR3 contains 19 residues. Trimming cost V 1 base and J 0 bases, with 17 bases left between them. CDR3 sequence reads: CASSLRLQDGSSYNSPLHF. The CDR3 nucleotides are TGTGCCAGCAGCTTGAGGTTGCAAGACGGGAGCTCCTATAATTCACCCCTCCACTTT.

The V and J genes are TRBV5-1 and TRBJ2-3, with TRBD1 matching 8 bases. Germline V gene sequence: CDR1 SGHRS, CDR2 YFSETQ. This CDR3 region has 13 residues. Trimming took 4 bases from V and 5 from J; bases not matched to a gene: 3. DNA for the CDR3: TGCGCCAGCAGCGCAGGACAGGGAGATACGCAGTATTTT. Translation gives CASSAGQGDTQYF.